The rows below give T cell receptor beta chains drawn from one sample of a study of T-cell reconstitution after alpha-beta-depleted transplantation in children. In TCRdb, the PCR reads were re-called with MiXCR into one record per CDR3 protein. The sample consists of 500,000 or so distinct CDR3 sequences, approximately 32% of them appearing once. Here the sequenced sample was PBMCs from the stem cell graft donor, taken from the stem cell graft. Every receptor here comes from a human donor who donated a stem cell graft to a child with aplastic anemia. Each CDR3 is given with its conserved first and last residue. The order of the fields is CDR3 DNA, CDR3 protein, D gene, V gene, clone size, J gene. The D gene is left open where the match is weak. The size entry is marked missing in some rows and otherwise reads once, few, many or a size class.

CDR3 DNA: TGCAGCGTTGGTTCAGGGCGAGGGTATGAAAAACTGTTTTTT
CDR3 protein: CSVGSGRGYEKLFF
D gene: NA
V gene: TRBV29-1
clone size: few
J gene: TRBJ1-4

CDR3 DNA: TGTGCCAGCAGTCCGACTAGCGGAAACAATGAGCAGTTCTTC
CDR3 protein: CASSPTSGNNEQFF
D gene: TRBD2
V gene: TRBV7-2
clone size: NA
J gene: TRBJ2-1

CDR3 DNA: TGCAGCGTTGAGGCTTACACTAGCACAGATACGCAGTATTTT
CDR3 protein: CSVEAYTSTDTQYF
D gene: NA
V gene: TRBV29-1
clone size: once
J gene: TRBJ2-3

CDR3 DNA: TGTGCCAGCAGCTTCTCCTGGACTAGCGGGAGCATTCAGTACTTC
CDR3 protein: CASSFSWTSGSIQYF
D gene: TRBD2
V gene: TRBV7-2
clone size: NA
J gene: TRBJ2-4

CDR3 DNA: TGTGCCAGCAGTTCCCCTGGGAATAGCCCAGATACGCAGTATTTT
CDR3 protein: CASSSPGNSPDTQYF
D gene: NA
V gene: TRBV28
clone size: NA
J gene: TRBJ2-3

CDR3 DNA: TGTGCCAGCAGCTACACAGACAGGCGCCTGGGTACCCAGTACTTC
CDR3 protein: CASSYTDRRLGTQYF
D gene: NA
V gene: TRBV7-9
clone size: NA
J gene: TRBJ2-5

CDR3 DNA: TGTGCTAGTGGTTCTCAATATCAGCCCCAGCATTTT
CDR3 protein: CASGSQYQPQHF
D gene: NA
V gene: TRBV12-5
clone size: NA
J gene: TRBJ1-5

CDR3 DNA: TGTGCCAGCAGTAAAACCGGGGGTTTGAACACTGAAGCTTTCTTT
CDR3 protein: CASSKTGGLNTEAFF
D gene: NA
V gene: TRBV28
clone size: NA
J gene: TRBJ1-1

CDR3 DNA: TGTGCCAGCAGCGTAACGGGACAGGGAACCCCTTACGAGCAGTACTTC
CDR3 protein: CASSVTGQGTPYEQYF
D gene: TRBD1
V gene: TRBV7-2
clone size: NA
J gene: TRBJ2-7

CDR3 DNA: TGTGCCAGCAGCTTAGACCTGGGGACGCAGTATTTT
CDR3 protein: CASSLDLGTQYF
D gene: NA
V gene: TRBV7-2
clone size: few
J gene: TRBJ2-3

CDR3 DNA: TGTGCCAGCAGGAAAATGGGGACTAGCGGTTACAATGAGCAGTTCTTC
CDR3 protein: CASRKMGTSGYNEQFF
D gene: TRBD2
V gene: TRBV6-2/TRBV6-3
clone size: once
J gene: TRBJ2-1

CDR3 DNA: TGTGCCAGCAGCTTCCGAGGCAGGGAAGCTTTCTTT
CDR3 protein: CASSFRGREAFF
D gene: NA
V gene: TRBV7-9
clone size: NA
J gene: TRBJ1-1

CDR3 DNA: TGTGCCAGTAGTATCGGGGTATTCACAGATACGCAGTATTTT
CDR3 protein: CASSIGVFTDTQYF
D gene: NA
V gene: TRBV19
clone size: once
J gene: TRBJ2-3

CDR3 DNA: TGCGCCAGCAGCCAAGATGTGAGGAGACTAGCGGGTGATACGCAGTATTTT
CDR3 protein: CASSQDVRRLAGDTQYF
D gene: TRBD2
V gene: TRBV4-3
clone size: NA
J gene: TRBJ2-3

CDR3 DNA: TGCAGCGTTGCTCTTTTGGGGGAGACCCAGTACTTC
CDR3 protein: CSVALLGETQYF
D gene: NA
V gene: TRBV29-1
clone size: NA
J gene: TRBJ2-5

CDR3 DNA: TGTGCCAGCACCCCCGATTGGAGGAATCAGCCCCAGCATTTT
CDR3 protein: CASTPDWRNQPQHF
D gene: NA
V gene: TRBV28
clone size: few
J gene: TRBJ1-5

CDR3 DNA: TGCGCCAGCAGCATAGGACAGGAGGGAAACACCATATATTTT
CDR3 protein: CASSIGQEGNTIYF
D gene: TRBD1
V gene: TRBV5-1
clone size: NA
J gene: TRBJ1-3

CDR3 DNA: TGTGCCAGCAGCCCAGACAGGGAGTATACTAATGAAAAACTGTTTTTT
CDR3 protein: CASSPDREYTNEKLFF
D gene: TRBD1
V gene: TRBV7-9
clone size: NA
J gene: TRBJ1-4

CDR3 DNA: TGTGCCAGCAGCTTAGCGGGGAGTCTCGAAAAACTGTTTTTT
CDR3 protein: CASSLAGSLEKLFF
D gene: NA
V gene: TRBV11-1
clone size: NA
J gene: TRBJ1-4

CDR3 DNA: TGTGCCAGCGAGAGGAGCTCCTACAATGAGCAGTTCTTC
CDR3 protein: CASERSSYNEQFF
D gene: NA
V gene: TRBV12-3/TRBV12-4
clone size: NA
J gene: TRBJ2-1

CDR3 DNA: TGTGCCAGCAGTTTAGCCGGGACTAGGAATGAGCAGTTCTTC
CDR3 protein: CASSLAGTRNEQFF
D gene: TRBD2
V gene: TRBV12-3/TRBV12-4
clone size: few
J gene: TRBJ2-1

CDR3 DNA: TGCAGCGTATCCACTAACTATGGCTACACCTTC
CDR3 protein: CSVSTNYGYTF
D gene: NA
V gene: TRBV29-1
clone size: few
J gene: TRBJ1-2

CDR3 DNA: TGTGCCAGCAGTGTAGAACACCCTTACAATGAGCAGTTCTTC
CDR3 protein: CASSVEHPYNEQFF
D gene: NA
V gene: TRBV25-1
clone size: NA
J gene: TRBJ2-1

CDR3 DNA: TGTGCCAGCAGTTTAGACAGGGGGCCAAATCAGCCCCAGCATTTT
CDR3 protein: CASSLDRGPNQPQHF
D gene: TRBD1
V gene: TRBV12-3/TRBV12-4
clone size: few
J gene: TRBJ1-5

CDR3 DNA: TGTGCCAGCAGCTCTTTGGGCGCGCGCTCCTACGAGCAGTACTTC
CDR3 protein: CASSSLGARSYEQYF
D gene: NA
V gene: TRBV11-2
clone size: few
J gene: TRBJ2-7

CDR3 DNA: TGTGCCAGCCTAGGAGGGGAGCTGTTTTTT
CDR3 protein: CASLGGELFF
D gene: NA
V gene: TRBV7-9
clone size: NA
J gene: TRBJ2-2

CDR3 DNA: TGTGCCAGCACTTCCCCCTTAGCGGGGACCAATGAGCAGTTCTTC
CDR3 protein: CASTSPLAGTNEQFF
D gene: TRBD2
V gene: TRBV28
clone size: NA
J gene: TRBJ2-1

CDR3 DNA: TGTGCCAGCAGCCCCACAAGAAATAATTCACCCCTCCACTTT
CDR3 protein: CASSPTRNNSPLHF
D gene: NA
V gene: TRBV12-3/TRBV12-4
clone size: NA
J gene: TRBJ1-6

CDR3 DNA: TGTGCCAGCAGTGTAACGTCCGTACCCGGCTCCTACAATGAGCAGTTCTTC
CDR3 protein: CASSVTSVPGSYNEQFF
D gene: NA
V gene: TRBV6-1
clone size: NA
J gene: TRBJ2-1

CDR3 DNA: TGTGCCAGCTCACCGGACAGGGAAACAATCGGGTCCTACGAGCAGTACTTC
CDR3 protein: CASSPDRETIGSYEQYF
D gene: TRBD1
V gene: TRBV18
clone size: NA
J gene: TRBJ2-7

CDR3 DNA: TGTGCCAGCAGTTCCAAACCACCCGGGACTAACTACGAGCAGTACTTC
CDR3 protein: CASSSKPPGTNYEQYF
D gene: TRBD2
V gene: TRBV12-3/TRBV12-4
clone size: few
J gene: TRBJ2-7

CDR3 DNA: TGTGCCAGCAGCTCCCAACCGGGACTAGCGGGAGGGGGTGAGCAGTTCTTC
CDR3 protein: CASSSQPGLAGGGEQFF
D gene: TRBD2
V gene: TRBV11-2
clone size: NA
J gene: TRBJ2-1

CDR3 DNA: TGTGCCATCAGGGGGACAGGGGAAGGAGAGCAGTTCTTC
CDR3 protein: CAIRGTGEGEQFF
D gene: TRBD1
V gene: TRBV10-3
clone size: few
J gene: TRBJ2-1

CDR3 DNA: TGCGCCAGCAGAGTATACGGCACCGGGGAGCTGTTTTTT
CDR3 protein: CASRVYGTGELFF
D gene: NA
V gene: TRBV5-1
clone size: NA
J gene: TRBJ2-2

CDR3 DNA: TGTGCCATCAGTGAGGGTCTCGGAGGGGCTAGCGGGAGTAGTGGCAATGAGCAGTTCTTC
CDR3 protein: CAISEGLGGASGSSGNEQFF
D gene: TRBD2
V gene: TRBV10-3
clone size: few
J gene: TRBJ2-1

CDR3 DNA: TGTGCCATCAGTGAGTCCGGGGTTGCGAACACTGAAGCTTTCTTT
CDR3 protein: CAISESGVANTEAFF
D gene: NA
V gene: TRBV10-3
clone size: NA
J gene: TRBJ1-1

CDR3 DNA: TGCGCCAGCAGCTTGCGTCTCAAGAACACTGAAGCTTTCTTT
CDR3 protein: CASSLRLKNTEAFF
D gene: NA
V gene: TRBV5-1
clone size: NA
J gene: TRBJ1-1

CDR3 DNA: TGTGCCAGCAGTTTAAGGAACGAGCAGTACTTC
CDR3 protein: CASSLRNEQYF
D gene: NA
V gene: TRBV12-3/TRBV12-4
clone size: few
J gene: TRBJ2-7

CDR3 DNA: TGTGCCAGCAGAGCAATGGGACAGCACCCTACTGGGGGGTACAATGAGCAGTTCTTC
CDR3 protein: CASRAMGQHPTGGYNEQFF
D gene: NA
V gene: TRBV5-6
clone size: few
J gene: TRBJ2-1

CDR3 DNA: TGCAGCGTTGGATGGACCGTAACCTATAATTCACCCCTCCACTTT
CDR3 protein: CSVGWTVTYNSPLHF
D gene: NA
V gene: TRBV29-1
clone size: NA
J gene: TRBJ1-6

CDR3 DNA: TGTGCCAGCAGTTCCGCCTTGGAGGGTTTCGTGGATGAGCAGTTCTTC
CDR3 protein: CASSSALEGFVDEQFF
D gene: NA
V gene: TRBV6-2/TRBV6-3
clone size: NA
J gene: TRBJ2-1

CDR3 DNA: TGTGCCAGCTCATCCTATGGGGCCTACGAGCAGTACTTC
CDR3 protein: CASSSYGAYEQYF
D gene: NA
V gene: TRBV18
clone size: few
J gene: TRBJ2-7

CDR3 DNA: TGCAGCGGGACCACCGAGGAGCAGTTCTTC
CDR3 protein: CSGTTEEQFF
D gene: NA
V gene: TRBV29-1
clone size: NA
J gene: TRBJ2-1

CDR3 DNA: TGTGCCAGCAGCCGGAGGACTAGCGGGAGCGATGAGCAGTTCTTC
CDR3 protein: CASSRRTSGSDEQFF
D gene: TRBD2
V gene: TRBV12-3/TRBV12-4
clone size: few
J gene: TRBJ2-1

CDR3 DNA: TGCGCCAGCAGCTTGGGTCCCAGCCGCGAGCAGTACTTC
CDR3 protein: CASSLGPSREQYF
D gene: NA
V gene: TRBV5-1
clone size: NA
J gene: TRBJ2-7